The rows below give T cell receptor beta chains drawn from one sample of a study of technical replicates of blood from a few donors. Sequencing was performed with immunoSEQ multiplex PCR; in TCRdb, only in-frame clones are kept and a portion is missing. The sample records tens of thousands of clones, roughly nine tenths being singletons. Sequenced: PBMCs. All receptors derive from a human donor in good health. Some clones in this sample may be carry-over from other donors' samples. CDR3s include the opening cysteine and the closing phenylalanine or tryptophan.

>TRBV7-9|TRBJ2-1
CASRPGSYLNEQFF
>TRBV6-5|TRBJ2-7
CASIGTGSYEQYF
>TRBV4-3|TRBJ2-1
CASSQGGGGALGEQFF
>TRBV18|TRBJ1-1
CASSPRQGNEAFF
>TRBV7-6|TRBJ2-7
CASSLVLGLEAYEQYF
>TRBV6-5|TRBJ2-7
CASSYREGPSYEQYF
>TRBV2|TRBJ2-1
CASSAQTPKQFF
>TRBV7-2|TRBJ2-7
CASSRGGIAWQYF
>TRBV27|TRBJ1-2
CASSPAGWAQFYGYTF
>TRBV6-5|TRBJ2-1
CASSGRGISYNEQFF
>TRBV10-3|TRBJ2-6
CAITSSSGANVLTF
>TRBV5-1|TRBJ2-2
CASMGMEGAGELFF
>TRBV2|TRBJ2-5
CASSRDRGRTETQYF
>TRBV6-6|TRBJ2-1
CASSAGLELAYNEQFF
>TRBV12-5|TRBJ2-5
CASSQKGQETQYF
>TRBV5-1|TRBJ2-6
CASSSLQGGYGANVLTF
>TRBV6-1|TRBJ1-2
CASRETGVGGYTF
>TRBV4-3|TRBJ1-1
CASSQGGRNTEAFF
>TRBV4-2|TRBJ2-3
CASSRTTSGEGDTQYF
>TRBV2|TRBJ1-5
CASNLFRGDNQPQHF
>TRBV7-2|TRBJ2-7
CASSARDRGRFEQYF
>TRBV10-3|TRBJ2-5
CAISGGEETQYF
>TRBV19|TRBJ1-5
CASSIVRGGSNQPQHF
>TRBV7-3|TRBJ2-2
CASSPTGGHTGELFF
>TRBV7-7|TRBJ2-1
CASSRLQGADEQFF
>TRBV7-9|TRBJ2-3
CASSWGLAGADTQYF
>TRBV18|TRBJ1-1
CASCAQGAGTEAFF
>TRBV7-7|TRBJ2-7
CASSLDLGREQYF
>TRBV4-1|TRBJ2-3
CASSRPDREFPDTQYF
>TRBV6-1|TRBJ2-7
CASRKDIYEQYF
>TRBV5-3|TRBJ1-1
CARSLSAQGADMNTEAFF
>TRBV18|TRBJ2-5
CASSPLDTSRETQYF
>TRBV4-2|TRBJ1-2
CASSPRTGAFYGYTF
>TRBV5-6|TRBJ2-1
CASSLRGNSYNEQFF
>TRBV7-3|TRBJ2-5
CASRRGWGTRQETQYF
>TRBV30|TRBJ2-2
CAEGEFNTGELFF
>TRBV7-6|TRBJ2-7
CASSLAFTGGYEQYF